Presented here are 24 T cell receptor beta chains from one specimen sequenced in a study of regulatory T cells in long-lasting Graves disease (dated by TCRdb to 2020 to 2023). The time point tag for this specimen amounts to: newly diagnosed GD, antithyroid drugs for less than 3 months. RNA was extracted from PBMCs in TRIzol for both TCR sequencing and RNA sequencing. Libraries were made using multiplex PCR. Sequencing took place on an Illumina HiSeq 4000. iRepertoire HTBI primers and Arm-PCR amplification of CDR3 regions were used to construct TCR beta libraries. TCRdb handled the public reads itself, with Q25 trimming in fastp and clone calling in MiXCR, and kept productive beta chains. Records with the same CDR3 protein are collapsed into one entry carrying the most frequent genes and DNA. A total of about 380,000 distinct CDR3 sequences appear in this sample, roughly 15% of them only once. About a fifth of the sample is held by the ten biggest clonotypes.

The input for sequencing was peripheral blood mononuclear cells (PBMCs), taken at new diagnosis, from a patient treated with antithyroid drugs. Every receptor here comes from a female donor with Graves disease.

This clonotype appeared many times. The chain couples TRBV2 to TRBJ1-1, with D possibly matching TRBD1 (5 bases). Germline assignment: CDR1 SNHLY and CDR2 FYNNEI. V gave up 10 bases and J gave up 5 bases, with 14 bases separating them. This CDR3 has 12 residues. The CDR3 nucleotides read TGTGCCACAACCTCCCGGGGGACTGAAGCTTTCTTT. Residues: CATTSRGTEAFF.

Only a few counts were recorded for this clonotype. This chain connects TRBV27 to TRBJ2-2; 9 bases match TRBD2. J was trimmed by 1 base and V by 7 bases; bases with no gene match: 10. The CDR3 loop spans 17 amino acids. The germline V gene encodes CDR1 MNHEY and CDR2 SMNVEV (reference sequence). The chain's CDR3 is CASISLAGGMNTGELFF. CDR3 in DNA: TGTGCCAGCATTTCCCTGGCGGGAGGGATGAACACCGGGGAGCTGTTTTTT.

This clonotype was seen many times. The genes are TRBV7-2 and TRBJ2-7; D is ambiguous. CDR1 SGHTA and CDR2 FQGNSA come from the germline V gene. The CDR3 runs 16 residues. V was clipped by 4 bases and J by 4 bases, with 20 bases between them. The CDR3 loop is CASSSASVRPDYEQYF. Here the CDR3 DNA reads TGTGCCAGCAGCTCGGCATCGGTCCGGCCAGATTACGAGCAGTACTTC.

This clonotype appeared many times. The chain employs TRBV24-1 and TRBJ2-1; a possible D gene is TRBD1 (5 bases). With 6 bases removed from V and 13 bases from J, the gap between germline ends came to 18 bases. CDR3 length: 13 residues. Germline V gene lookup returns CDR1 KGHDR and CDR2 SFDVKD. The CDR3 DNA sequence: TGTGCCACCAGTTGCTCAGGGTGTGCCAACCAGTTCTTC. Residues: CATSCSGCANQFF.

This clonotype was seen at least ten times. The genes are TRBV9 and TRBJ2-6; the D is unclear. V shed 0 bases and J shed 0 bases, with 10 bases lying between them. The CDR3 has 17 residues. In germline, CDR1 is SGDLS, CDR2 YYNGEE. The CDR3 spells CASSVAPLGSGANVLTF. CDR3 DNA sequence: TGTGCCAGCAGCGTAGCCCCCCTGGGCTCTGGGGCCAACGTCCTGACTTTC.

This clonotype has a count of ten or more. The chain combines TRBV11-2 with TRBJ2-2; 8 nucleotides align to TRBD2. This CDR3 spans 16 amino acids. The germline V gene encodes CDR1 SGHAT and CDR2 FQNNGV. J was trimmed by 7 bases and V by 5 bases; bases with no gene match: 12. The CDR3 DNA reads as TGTGCCAGCAGCCCCGCCGGGGGGGAGTTGGGCGGGGAGCTGTTTTTT. Its translation: CASSPAGGELGGELFF.

This clonotype came up many times. This sequence joins TRBV9 and TRBJ2-3, with 9 bases that match TRBD1. Unmatched junction bases numbered 4, after V lost 3 bases and J lost 2 bases. The CDR3 spans 15 residues. Germline CDR1 reads SGDLS; CDR2 reads YYNGEE. CDR3: CASSDDRGSTDTQYF. CDR3 DNA: TGTGCCAGCAGCGATGACAGGGGGTCCACAGATACGCAGTATTTT.

This clonotype occurred many times. The V and J genes are TRBV7-2 and TRBJ1-4; TRBD1 might be the D (5 bases). Germline V gene data show CDR1 as SGHTA and CDR2 as FQGNSA. There are 16 residues in the CDR3. Between the trimmed V and J ends, which lost 1 base and 3 bases, there was a span of 12 bases. In nucleotides, the CDR3 is TGTGCCAGCAGCTTAGGTGGTGGGACGGCTAATGAAAAACTGTTTTTT. Protein product: CASSLGGGTANEKLFF.

The J gene is TRBJ2-3, the V gene TRBV10-3; no clear D. CDR1 is ENHRY and CDR2 is SYGVKD in the germline V gene. Trimming removed 2 bases at V and 1 base at J, with 7 bases between. This CDR3 has 14 amino acids. CDR3 nucleotide sequence: TGTGCCATCAGTGAGATCCGGGGCACAGATACGCAGTATTTT. Protein product: CAISEIRGTDTQYF.

This clonotype has ten or more counts. The chain has TRBV20-1 and TRBJ2-7, with D maybe TRBD1 (6 bases). V dropped 4 bases and J dropped 6 bases, with 19 bases sitting between them. This CDR3 is 14 amino acids long. Germline CDR1 and CDR2: DFQATT and SNEGSKA (reference sequence). CDR3 sequence (DNA): TGCAGTGCTACGATTGAGACAGGAGGCACCGAGCAGTACTTC. It translates to CSATIETGGTEQYF.

The chain joins TRBV20-1 to TRBJ2-2; D is perhaps TRBD2 (6 bases). The CDR3 length is 15 residues. The germline V gene has CDR1 DFQATT and CDR2 SNEGSKA (reference sequence). V shed 1 base and J shed 2 bases, with 11 bases lying between them. The CDR3 spells CSARGVGGNTGELFF. The CDR3 DNA reads TGCAGTGCTAGAGGTGTCGGGGGTAACACCGGGGAGCTGTTTTTT.

The table lists this clonotype with a count of one. At one of its ends the junction is not consistent with the germline gene, which may arise from a read error. The chain joins TRBV5-1 to TRBJ2-5; D might be TRBD2 (5 bases). The CDR3 runs 12 residues. Per the germline V gene, CDR1 is SGHRS and CDR2 is YFSETQ. CDR3 coding DNA: TGTGCCAGCAGACGGGGTAAAGAGACCCAGTACTTC. It encodes CASRRGKETQYF.

This clonotype was recorded at least ten times. The gene calls are TRBV20-1 and TRBJ1-5; TRBD1 is a possible D gene (5 bases). This CDR3 spans 13 amino acids. CDR1 and CDR2 from the germline V gene are DFQATT and SNEGSKA (reference sequence). With 6 bases removed from V and 6 bases from J, the gap between germline ends came to 15 bases. CDR3 coding DNA: TGCAGTGCACTGGGAAGGGGAGGTCAGCCCCAGCATTTT. It encodes CSALGRGGQPQHF.

This clonotype was observed at least ten times. The V and J genes are TRBV27 and TRBJ1-6, with D tentatively TRBD1 (6 bases). The ends were cut back, 7 bases at V and 6 bases at J, with 16 bases in the middle. Germline loops: CDR1 MNHEY, CDR2 SMNVEV (reference sequence). This CDR3 has 15 amino acids. In DNA form, the CDR3 reads TGTGCCAGCAAGGGTGGGGGGGCAGGTAATTCACCCCTCCACTTT. Amino acid sequence: CASKGGGAGNSPLHF.

This clonotype was counted a few times. The rearrangement uses TRBV5-5 and TRBJ2-3; D could derive from TRBD1 or TRBD2 (6 bases each). The ends were cut back, 8 bases at V and 4 bases at J, with 17 bases in the middle. Germline CDR1 SGHKS, CDR2 YYEKEE (reference sequence). The CDR3 contains 14 residues. This CDR3 is CASFQGRLSDTQYF. The DNA of the CDR3 is TGTGCCAGTTTTCAGGGGAGGTTGTCAGATACGCAGTATTTT.

The table lists this clonotype with many counts. The gene calls are TRBV11-2 and TRBJ1-1; TRBD1 is a possible D gene (5 bases). The CDR3 is 16 residues long. In germline, CDR1 is SGHAT, CDR2 FQNNGV. V was trimmed by 5 bases and J by 5 bases, leaving 21 bases between them. The CDR3 reads CASSPGYGRADTEAFF. The CDR3 DNA reads TGTGCCAGCAGCCCAGGGTACGGTCGGGCCGATACTGAAGCTTTCTTT.

The chain recombines TRBV7-3 with TRBJ1-1, with D possibly being TRBD1 (6 bases). V was pared by 8 bases and J by 4 bases, with 20 bases between. The CDR3 sequence is 15 residues long. Germline V lookup: CDR1 SGHTA, CDR2 FQGTGA. The CDR3 region is CASRADGGLSTEAFF. The CDR3, as DNA: TGTGCCAGCCGCGCCGATGGGGGGCTATCCACTGAAGCTTTCTTT.

The chain is built from TRBV6-9 and TRBJ1-4; 9 bases line up with TRBD1. This CDR3 is built from 16 residues. CDR1 is MNHGY, CDR2 SVAAGI, per germline. The junction had 11 bases not matched to a gene; V was cut back by 4 bases and J by 8 bases. This CDR3 reads CASSSTRQGVEEKLFF. CDR3 sequence (DNA): TGTGCCAGCAGTTCCACCAGACAGGGGGTAGAGGAAAAACTGTTTTTT.

This clonotype was counted at least ten times. The chain is built from TRBV20-1 and TRBJ2-1, with D perhaps TRBD2 (5 bases). The CDR3 runs to 15 residues. Between the trimmed V and J ends, which lost 2 bases and 3 bases, there was a span of 14 bases. Germline V gene lookup returns CDR1 DFQATT and CDR2 SNEGSKA (reference sequence). The CDR3 nucleotides read TGCAGTGCTAGATTGTCGAGGGAATACTACAATGAGCAGTTCTTC. This translates into CSARLSREYYNEQFF.

This clonotype turned up a few times. The chain recombines TRBV6-1 with TRBJ2-5, with D unclear. With 6 bases removed from V and 1 base from J, the gap between germline ends came to 12 bases. From germline, CDR1 is MNHNS and CDR2 SASEGT. The CDR3 spans 14 residues. The CDR3 region is CASRNRAGQETQYF. In DNA form, the CDR3 reads TGTGCCAGCAGAAACCGGGCCGGCCAAGAGACCCAGTACTTC.

This clonotype was counted a few times. Here the CDR3 reads CASSQGWSTPGVNSNQPQHF. The CDR3 coding sequence is TGCGCCAGCAGCCAAGGCTGGTCGACTCCGGGGGTCAATAGCAATCAGCCCCAGCATTTT. The chain couples TRBV4-1 to TRBJ1-5; maybe TRBD1 (5 bases). Per the germline V gene, CDR1 is MGHRA and CDR2 is YSYEKL. The CDR3 covers 20 residues. The V and J ends lost 1 base and 0 bases respectively, with 22 bases between them.

This clonotype was recorded at least ten times. This chain links TRBV6-1 with TRBJ2-1; 12 bases map to TRBD2. V was pared by 8 bases and J by 12 bases, with 20 bases of the junction left unmatched. Germline V lookup: CDR1 MNHNS, CDR2 SASEGT. The CDR3 spans 17 residues. CDR3 sequence reads: CASDPWVLAGGHLSQFF. The CDR3 nucleotides read TGTGCCAGCGACCCCTGGGTACTAGCGGGGGGACACCTCTCGCAGTTCTTC.

This clonotype was seen more than once but under ten times. This sequence may be a read error, since a much larger clone differs from it by one base. The chain uses TRBV12-3 or TRBV12-4 and TRBJ2-7; 7 bases match TRBD2. J lost 5 bases, V lost 5 bases, and 12 bases had no gene match. This CDR3 comprises 15 residues. CDR3 in amino acids: CASSPLASGLHEQYF. The CDR3 DNA reads TGTGCCAGCAGTCCTCTCGCTAGCGGCCTCCACGAGCAGTACTTC.

This clonotype was observed at least ten times. V is TRBV6-2 or TRBV6-3 and J is TRBJ1-6; D uncertain. The germline V gene encodes CDR1 MNHEY and CDR2 SVGEGT. Deletions cut 4 bases from V and 1 base from J, with 11 bases between. This CDR3 comprises 16 residues. The DNA for the CDR3 is TGTGCCAGCAGTTCATACGAGGGTTCCTATAATTCACCCCTCCACTTT. This gives the protein CASSSYEGSYNSPLHF.